These 18 T cell receptor beta chains share one sample of origin, sequenced in a study of beta chain features in type 1 diabetes. What was sequenced were expressed TCRB transcripts, since all of the isolated RNA had been reverse transcribed. The data were produced by immunoSEQ multiplex PCR, yet TCRdb's version contains in-frame clones alone and is incomplete. Counted here are 600,000 to 650,000 clones, roughly 15% occurring once; the ten biggest clones make up about 0.097%. Material for sequencing was naive CD4+ T cells from blood. The receptors shown here come from a man aged 18 to 29 in good health.

The V and J genes are TRBV19 and TRBJ1-6; D is unresolved. This CDR3 has 16 residues. In germline, CDR1 is LNHDA, CDR2 SQIVND (reference sequence). V gave up 5 bases and J gave up 0 bases, with 11 bases separating them. CDR3: CASSQTGGSYNSPLHF. The CDR3 DNA is TGTGCCAGTAGTCAGACGGGCGGCTCCTATAATTCACCCCTCCACTTT.

The J gene is TRBJ2-1, the V gene TRBV7-2, with D tentatively TRBD1 or TRBD2 (6 bases each). The CDR3 length is 13 residues. Trimming shortened V by 0 bases and J by 10 bases, and 10 bases separated the two germline ends. Germline CDR1 is SGHTA and CDR2 is FQGNSA. CDR3 sequence (DNA): TGTGCCAGCAGCTTAGCTGGGGGGCCCGAGCAGTTCTTC. It specifies CASSLAGGPEQFF.

This sequence joins TRBV11-3 and TRBJ2-5; tentatively, D is TRBD1 (6 bases). The CDR3 spans 16 residues. Deletions cut 6 bases from V and 3 bases from J, with 20 bases between. CDR1 is SGHNT, CDR2 YENEEA, per germline. CDR3 nucleotide sequence: TGTGCCAGCAGTAATAACGAGGGAACAGGGAAAGAGACCCAGTACTTC. Translation gives CASSNNEGTGKETQYF.

The gene calls are TRBV19 and TRBJ2-7, with a possible D match to TRBD1 (6 bases). CDR3 length: 16 residues. Germline loops: CDR1 LNHDA, CDR2 SQIVND (reference sequence). The V end was cut by 3 bases, the J end by 2 bases, with 17 bases between. The CDR3, as DNA: TGTGCCAGTAGTATTCGCCCACCAAGGGACACCTACGAGCAGTACTTC. Translating it yields CASSIRPPRDTYEQYF.

The gene calls are TRBV18 and TRBJ1-2, with TRBD1 matching over 7 bases. J lost 2 bases, V lost 2 bases, and 5 bases had no gene match. CDR1 is KGHSH, CDR2 LQKENI, per germline. This CDR3 contains 15 residues. The CDR3 here is CASSPGGTANYGYTF. In DNA, the CDR3 is TGTGCCAGCTCACCAGGTGGGACAGCCAACTATGGCTACACCTTC. Variable domain in full (rest from reference TRBV18 and TRBJ1-2): NAGVMQNPRHLVRRRGQEARLRCSPMKGHSHVYWYRQLPEEGLKFMVYLQKENIIDESGMPKERFSAEFPKEGPSILRIQQVVRGDSAAYFCASSPGGTANYGYTFGSGTRLTVV.

In this sample, this clone turned up a few times. V is TRBV30 and J is TRBJ1-6; no clear D gene. CDR1 is GTSNPN, CDR2 SVGIG, per germline (reference sequence). This CDR3 comprises 12 residues. The germline V and J ends were trimmed by 1 base and 14 bases, with 12 bases remaining between them. CDR3 residues: CAWSESASALHF. CDR3 sequence (DNA): TGTGCCTGGAGTGAAAGTGCCTCGGCCCTCCACTTT.

The chain carries TRBV5-1 and TRBJ1-2; weak D call: TRBD1 (5 bases). The CDR3 loop spans 14 amino acids. The ends were cut back, 0 bases at V and 6 bases at J, with 12 bases in the middle. Per the germline V gene, CDR1 is SGHRS and CDR2 is YFSETQ. The DNA of the CDR3 is TGCGCCAGCAGCTTGGTCGACAGTATCGATGGCTACACCTTC. Protein sequence: CASSLVDSIDGYTF.

The gene calls are TRBV7-3 and TRBJ2-3; 7 bases fit TRBD1. This CDR3 spans 16 amino acids. CDR1 is SGHTA, CDR2 FQGTGA, per germline. Trimming removed 5 bases from V and 0 bases from J; junction bases left unmatched: 8. CDR3 sequence (DNA): TGTGCCAGCAGCGCCCTCGGGACAGTTAGCACAGATACGCAGTATTTT. This codes for CASSALGTVSTDTQYF.

The chain recombines TRBV5-1 with TRBJ2-2, with 9 bases identical to TRBD2. V shed 0 bases, J shed 6 bases, and the junction held 3 bases outside the gene matches. CDR1 and CDR2 (germline): SGHRS, YFSETQ. The CDR3 covers 15 residues. The CDR3 DNA is TGCGCCAGCAGCTTGGTAGCGGGAGCGGCCGGGGAGCTGTTTTTT. The encoded protein is CASSLVAGAAGELFF.

This chain connects TRBV29-1 to TRBJ1-5, with TRBD1 as a possible D gene (6 bases). The CDR3 has 15 residues. Germline lookup yields CDR1 SQVTM and CDR2 ANQGSEA. Trimming removed 4 bases from V and 2 bases from J, with 15 bases in between. As DNA, the CDR3 is TGCAGCGTTGGGGGCCCAGGGGCGGGCAATCAGCCCCAGCATTTT. Translation: CSVGGPGAGNQPQHF.

The chain joins TRBV28 to TRBJ2-3; D is ambiguous. The V and J ends lost 2 bases and 6 bases respectively, with 12 bases between them. Germline lookup yields CDR1 MDHEN and CDR2 SYDVKM. This CDR3 region has 14 residues. The CDR3 protein is CASSLPPVGDTQYF. As DNA, the CDR3 is TGTGCCAGCAGTTTACCCCCTGTCGGGGATACGCAGTATTTT.

The rearrangement links TRBV28 to TRBJ1-1, with TRBD1 identical over 10 bases. Germline loops: CDR1 MDHEN, CDR2 SYDVKM. Losses at the gene ends were 5 bases for V and 1 base for J; bases not matched to a gene: 4. The CDR3 is 15 residues long. The CDR3 reads CASSPRDRGNTEAFF. CDR3 bases: TGTGCCAGCAGTCCCCGGGACAGGGGGAACACTGAAGCTTTCTTT.

This clone was recorded a few times. The rearrangement uses TRBV30 and TRBJ2-7; 8 bases are a match to TRBD1. The germline V gene has CDR1 GTSNPN and CDR2 SVGIG (reference sequence). V trimming: 1 base; J trimming: 1 base; junction bases outside the gene matches: 21. This CDR3 contains 20 residues. The CDR3 sequence is CAWSAPLDREFFLISYEQYF. For the CDR3, the DNA is TGTGCCTGGAGTGCCCCTTTGGACAGGGAGTTTTTCTTAATTTCCTACGAGCAGTACTTC.

A few counts support this clone. The chain links TRBV7-9 to TRBJ1-3; no definite D call. V lost 3 bases to trimming and J lost 3 bases, with 6 bases between them. Per germline, CDR1 SEHNR and CDR2 FQNEAQ (reference sequence). The CDR3 is 13 residues long. The CDR3 sequence is CASSLRDGNTIYF. DNA of the CDR3: TGTGCCAGCAGCTTGCGGGATGGAAACACCATATATTTT.

This clone was observed a handful of times. This sequence joins TRBV28 and TRBJ2-7, with D perhaps TRBD1 or TRBD2 (6 bases each). Germline V gene sequence: CDR1 MDHEN, CDR2 SYDVKM. The V end lost 1 base, the J end lost 6 bases, and 16 bases lay between the germline ends. The CDR3 is made up of 15 amino acids. The CDR3: CASSLYRGRFGEQYF. The CDR3 DNA reads as TGTGCCAGCAGTTTATATCGGGGGCGCTTTGGCGAGCAGTACTTC.

The rearrangement uses TRBV27 and TRBJ2-6; D unclear. V lost 2 bases and J 0 bases, leaving 2 bases between the germline ends. This CDR3 contains 14 residues. Germline loops: CDR1 MNHEY, CDR2 SMNVEV (reference sequence). The CDR3 coding sequence is TGTGCCAGCAGTTTAAACTCTGGGGCCAACGTCCTGACTTTC. Encoded protein: CASSLNSGANVLTF.

This clone turned up a few times. The chain carries TRBV7-2 and TRBJ1-1; 7 bases match TRBD1. The CDR3 covers 14 residues. Germline CDR1 is SGHTA and CDR2 is FQGNSA. The ends lost 5 bases at V and 10 bases at J; junction bases unmatched: 13. The CDR3 nucleotides are TGTGCCAGCAGCCCACCGGACAGGCCTAAGGGAGCTTTCTTT. It encodes CASSPPDRPKGAFF.

This clone occurred a few times. The chain couples TRBV2 to TRBJ2-1; 13 nucleotides agree with TRBD2. This CDR3 is built from 15 residues. The V gene end was trimmed by 6 bases and the J gene end by 2 bases; junction bases not matched to a gene: 1. CDR1 and CDR2 (germline): SNHLY, FYNNEI. The CDR3 loop is CASRTSGGPYNEQFF. CDR3 DNA: TGTGCCAGCAGGACTAGCGGGGGGCCCTACAATGAGCAGTTCTTC.